Presented here are 2 T cell receptor beta chains from one specimen sequenced in a study of OX40 agonist ivuxolimab in advanced cancers. TCRdb's table, derived via immunoSEQ multiplex PCR, lists solely in-frame clones and lacks some. The table records fewer than 90,000 clones, about 90% of them present only once. This specimen consisted of CD4+ or CD8+ T cells sorted from blood, obtained in a trial of the OX40 agonist ivuxolimab. The source of these receptors is an adult with an advanced solid tumor such as melanoma, head and neck, liver or kidney cancer.

The J gene is TRBJ2-5, the V gene TRBV11-3, with TRBD1 matching 8 bases. From germline, CDR1 is SGHNT and CDR2 YENEEA. The CDR3 spans 13 residues. Germline trimming cut 0 bases from V and 9 bases from J; bases unmatched to any gene: 3. The CDR3 nucleotides are TGTGCCAGCAGCTTAGAGGAGGACAGGGCCCAGTACTTC. Translation gives CASSLEEDRAQYF.

The chain has TRBV29-1 and TRBJ2-3; tentative D call: TRBD1 (6 bases). The CDR3 contains 15 residues. Trimming cost V 7 bases and J 0 bases, with 17 bases left between them. The V gene's germline CDR1 is SQVTM and CDR2 ANQGSEA. CDR3 DNA sequence: TGCAGCGCACAGTCTTGGACAGATAGCACAGATACGCAGTATTTT. This encodes CSAQSWTDSTDTQYF.